Sequencing of this T cell receptor beta chain was carried out in a study of blood T cell repertoires in COVID-19. About the research overall: Italy, Spain and the United States were the sources of the convalescent and acute COVID-19 samples. PBMCs, B-cell-depleted T cells, or T cells provided the cDNA or gDNA that made up the material.

The germline V gene encodes CDR1 LGHNT and CDR2 FRNRAP. The CDR3 runs to 14 residues. V shed 6 bases, J shed 5 bases, and the junction held 7 bases outside the gene matches. Original data processing: Nucleated cell counts were estimated from reference gene primer amplification. Only in-frame clones appear in the TCRdb table, and some are missing; sequencing was by immunoSEQ multiplex PCR. The V and J calls and clone size were taken over from that table, and D and trimming were inferred from the DNA. The sample lists about 64,000 clones, 80% to 90% occurring once. This clonotype was sampled from a man in his forties with acute or convalescent COVID-19. The chain carries TRBV12-5 and TRBJ2-7, with TRBD1 matching over 10 bases. Sequencing used peripheral blood. The CDR3 loop reads CASGMGQGNDEQYF. CDR3 coding DNA: TGTGCTAGTGGCATGGGACAGGGGAACGACGAGCAGTACTTC.